These 17 T cell receptor beta chains came from one sample sequenced in a study of T cell responses to AZD1222 COVID-19 vaccine. TCRdb's table, derived via immunoSEQ multiplex PCR, lists solely in-frame clones and lacks some. The sample lists some 87,000 clones; around 91% were seen once. This sample comprised peripheral blood, obtained on day 0 of AZD1222 vaccination. These TCRs come from an adult in good health.

The CDR3, as DNA: TGCGCCAGCAGGGGTGGGGGACAGAAAGAGACCCAGTACTTC. Amino acid sequence: CASRGGGQKETQYF. This sequence joins TRBV5-1 and TRBJ2-5; TRBD1 aligns across 7 bases. The CDR3 consists of 14 residues. Per the germline V gene, CDR1 is SGHRS and CDR2 is YFSETQ. V shed 5 bases, J shed 3 bases, and the junction held 7 bases outside the gene matches.

The V gene is TRBV19, the J gene TRBJ1-2, with D possibly TRBD1 on 6 matching bases. Trimming cost V 10 bases and J 4 bases, with 13 bases left between them. Germline-derived CDR1 and CDR2 are LNHDA and SQIVND (reference sequence). The CDR3 runs 12 residues. CDR3 DNA sequence: TGTGCCACAGGGGATTTATCCTATGGCTACACCTTC. Protein product: CATGDLSYGYTF. The variable domain in full, with the rest retrieved from reference TRBV19 and TRBJ1-2, is DGGITQSPKYLFRKEGQNVTLSCEQNLNHDAMYWYRQDPGQGLRLIYYSQIVNDFQKGDIAEGYSVSREKKESFPLTVTSAQKNPTAFYLCATGDLSYGYTFGSGTRLTVV.

This clone was observed a handful of times. V and J are TRBV9 and TRBJ1-5; no firm D call. Looked up from germline, CDR1 is SGDLS and CDR2 is YYNGEE. Trimming cost V 0 bases and J 8 bases, with 12 bases left between them. CDR3 length equals 14 residues. The CDR3 protein is CASSVGYRQEPQHF. DNA of the CDR3: TGTGCCAGCAGCGTAGGGTATCGCCAAGAGCCCCAGCATTTT.

The chain couples TRBV12-3 or TRBV12-4 to TRBJ1-5; D unclear. The V end was cut by 6 bases, the J end by 7 bases, with 10 bases between. The CDR3 spans 12 residues. DNA of the CDR3: TGTGCCAGCAGCTTCCCCCGACAGCCCCAGCATTTT. Encoded protein: CASSFPRQPQHF.

This chain links TRBV6-2 or TRBV6-3 with TRBJ2-5, with D perhaps TRBD2 (6 bases). V was shortened by 6 bases and J by 1 base, with 18 bases between the two germline ends. The CDR3 extends over 16 amino acids. Looked up from germline, CDR1 is MNHEY and CDR2 is SVGEGT. The CDR3 region has the DNA TGTGCCAGCAGCCCTAGAAGGGGAGGCTCCCAAGAGACCCAGTACTTC. Translating gives CASSPRRGGSQETQYF.

This clone was seen only once. V and J are TRBV19 and TRBJ1-2; TRBD1 agrees at 8 bases. Per germline, CDR1 LNHDA and CDR2 SQIVND (reference sequence). This CDR3 is 16 amino acids long. Trimming took 6 bases from V and 7 from J; bases not matched to a gene: 16. The CDR3 DNA is TGTGCCAGTAGACGACGCTCGACAGGGGTAGAGGGTGGCTACACCTTC. Translated: CASRRRSTGVEGGYTF.

A single count supports this clone. V usage is TRBV6-5 and J usage is TRBJ1-6; possibly TRBD1 for D (5 bases). The CDR3 is made up of 15 amino acids. The V gene's germline CDR1 is MNHEY and CDR2 SVGAGI. The V gene lost 7 bases and the J gene lost 1 base, with 11 bases spanning the gap. The CDR3 bases are TGTGCCAGCAATCTAGGGGAATCCTATAATTCACCCCTCCACTTT. Translating gives CASNLGESYNSPLHF.

The chain uses TRBV19 and TRBJ2-1; D possibly matches TRBD1 or TRBD2 (5 bases each). This CDR3 is built from 15 residues. Germline V lookup: CDR1 LNHDA, CDR2 SQIVND (reference sequence). V was clipped by 1 base and J by 8 bases, with 15 bases between them. The CDR3 reads CASSIGGAQFYEQFF. CDR3 nucleotides: TGTGCCAGTAGTATAGGAGGGGCCCAATTTTATGAGCAGTTCTTC.

A single count supports this clone. The chain couples TRBV3-1 (or the pseudogene TRBV3-2) to TRBJ2-7; the match to TRBD2 covers 15 bases. CDR3 length: 18 residues. Germline assignment: CDR1 LGHDT and CDR2 YNNKEL (reference sequence). V lost 0 bases and J lost 7; bases outside the gene matches: 10. The CDR3 here is CASSQDPGLAGGPSEQYF. The CDR3 coding sequence is TGTGCCAGCAGCCAAGATCCCGGACTAGCGGGAGGGCCTAGTGAGCAGTACTTC.

The chain carries TRBV5-1 and TRBJ1-3; D might be TRBD1 (6 bases). The ends were cut back, 0 bases at V and 0 bases at J, with 16 bases in the middle. Germline V gene lookup returns CDR1 SGHRS and CDR2 YFSETQ. This CDR3 is built from 18 residues. CDR3 in amino acids: CASSLEWQGSTSGNTIYF. The CDR3 nucleotides are TGCGCCAGCAGCTTGGAATGGCAGGGGTCGACCTCTGGAAACACCATATATTTT.

J is TRBJ2-7 and V is TRBV18; a possible D gene is TRBD2 (5 bases). The ends were cut back, 3 bases at V and 2 bases at J, with 11 bases in the middle. This CDR3 region has 14 residues. Germline CDR1 KGHSH, CDR2 LQKENI. The CDR3 region has the DNA TGTGCCAGCTCACCTACCGGGATGACCTACGAGCAGTACTTC. Amino acids: CASSPTGMTYEQYF.

The V call is TRBV13, the J call TRBJ1-1, with 7 positions matching TRBD1. The CDR3 is made up of 14 amino acids. CDR1 is PRHDT, CDR2 FYEKMQ, per germline (reference sequence). J was trimmed by 4 bases and V by 5 bases; bases with no gene match: 7. CDR3 sequence: CASSGLRGGTEAFF. CDR3 in DNA: TGTGCCAGCAGCGGGCTCAGGGGGGGCACTGAAGCTTTCTTT. Drawing the rest from reference TRBV13 and TRBJ1-1, the complete variable domain is AAGVIQSPRHLIKEKRETATLKCYPIPRHDTVYWYQQGPGQDPQFLISFYEKMQSDKGSIPDRFSAQQFSDYHSELNMSSLELGDSALYFCASSGLRGGTEAFFGQGTRLTVV.

This clone was detected only once. The CDR3, as DNA: TGTGCCAGCAGGTTAACTCAACTAGGTCCCGGGGAGCTGTTTTTT. This encodes CASRLTQLGPGELFF. The chain carries TRBV7-2 and TRBJ2-2; maybe TRBD2 (5 bases). The germline CDR1 and CDR2 sequences are SGHTA and FQGNSA. The CDR3 is made up of 15 amino acids. Trimming took off 6 bases at V and 6 bases at J, with 17 bases between the two ends.

V usage is TRBV2 and J usage is TRBJ2-1; D possibly corresponds to TRBD2 (5 bases). The CDR3 is 15 amino acids. Germline V CDR1 and CDR2: SNHLY, FYNNEI. V lost 8 bases and J lost 4, with 18 bases in between. CDR3 in amino acids: CASSEAGREYNEQFF. CDR3 coding DNA: TGTGCCAGCTCGGAGGCGGGTAGAGAGTACAATGAGCAGTTCTTC.

This chain links TRBV28 with TRBJ1-1, with D hard to call. Germline V gene data show CDR1 as MDHEN and CDR2 as SYDVKM. The CDR3 runs to 13 residues. Trimming cost V 7 bases and J 11 bases, with 20 bases left between them. The CDR3 spells CASTTPSSVWAFF. In nucleotides, the CDR3 is TGTGCCAGCACCACCCCGTCGAGTGTTTGGGCTTTCTTT.

The chain carries TRBV4-2 and TRBJ2-7, with D hard to call. The CDR3 is made up of 16 amino acids. V dropped 6 bases and J dropped 0 bases, with 18 bases sitting between them. Germline loops: CDR1 LGHNA, CDR2 YNFKEQ. CDR3 protein: CASSQDLIKSSYEQYF. The CDR3 nucleotides are TGTGCCAGCAGTCAGGACCTAATAAAGAGCTCCTACGAGCAGTACTTC.

The chain links TRBV29-1 to TRBJ1-5; weak D call: TRBD1 (5 bases). The CDR3 runs to 13 residues. The V gene lost 4 bases and the J gene lost 3 bases, with 10 bases spanning the gap. CDR1 and CDR2 from the germline V gene are SQVTM and ANQGSEA. CDR3 region: CSVAGDLNQPQHF. As DNA, the CDR3 is TGCAGCGTTGCGGGGGACCTCAATCAGCCCCAGCATTTT.